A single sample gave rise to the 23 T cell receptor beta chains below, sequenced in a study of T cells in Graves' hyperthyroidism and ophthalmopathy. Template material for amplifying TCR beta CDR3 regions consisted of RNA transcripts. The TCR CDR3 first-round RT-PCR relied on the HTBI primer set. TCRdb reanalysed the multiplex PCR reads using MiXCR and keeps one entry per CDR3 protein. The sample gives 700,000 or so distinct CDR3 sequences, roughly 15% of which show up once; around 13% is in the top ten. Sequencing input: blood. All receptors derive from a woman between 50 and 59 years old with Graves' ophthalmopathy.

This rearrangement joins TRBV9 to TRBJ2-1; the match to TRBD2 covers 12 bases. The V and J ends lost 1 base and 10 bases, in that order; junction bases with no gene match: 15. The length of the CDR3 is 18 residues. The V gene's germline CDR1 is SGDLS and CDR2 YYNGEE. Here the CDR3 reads CASSVRLAGGSQGDEQFF. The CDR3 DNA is TGTGCCAGCAGCGTAAGGCTAGCGGGAGGGTCGCAGGGAGACGAGCAGTTCTTC.

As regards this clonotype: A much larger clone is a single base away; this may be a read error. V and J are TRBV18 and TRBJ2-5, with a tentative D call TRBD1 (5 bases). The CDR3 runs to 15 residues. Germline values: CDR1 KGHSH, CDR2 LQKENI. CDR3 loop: CASSVNRAGHETQHF. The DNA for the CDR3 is TGTGCCAGCTCAGTGAACCGGGCTGGACACGAGACCCAGCACTTC.

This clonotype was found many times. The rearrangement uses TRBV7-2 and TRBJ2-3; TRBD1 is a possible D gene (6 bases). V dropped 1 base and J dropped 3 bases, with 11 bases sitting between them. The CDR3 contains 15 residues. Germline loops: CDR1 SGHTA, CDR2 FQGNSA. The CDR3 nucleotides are TGTGCCAGCAGCTTAGGGACAGCCCGAACAGATACGCAGTATTTT. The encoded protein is CASSLGTARTDTQYF.

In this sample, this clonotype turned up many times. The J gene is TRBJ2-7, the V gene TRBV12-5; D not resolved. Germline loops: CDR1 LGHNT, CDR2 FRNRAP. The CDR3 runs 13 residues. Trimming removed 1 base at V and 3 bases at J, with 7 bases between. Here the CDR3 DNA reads TGTGCTAGTGGTTTGGGAATCCTCTACGAGCAGTACTTC. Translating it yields CASGLGILYEQYF.

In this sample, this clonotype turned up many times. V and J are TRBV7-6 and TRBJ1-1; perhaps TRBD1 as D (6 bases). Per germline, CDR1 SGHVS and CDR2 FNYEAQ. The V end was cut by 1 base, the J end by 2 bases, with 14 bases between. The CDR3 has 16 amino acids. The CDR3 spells CASSLDIPDSNTEAFF. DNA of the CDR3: TGTGCCAGCAGCTTAGATATCCCGGACAGTAACACTGAAGCTTTCTTT.

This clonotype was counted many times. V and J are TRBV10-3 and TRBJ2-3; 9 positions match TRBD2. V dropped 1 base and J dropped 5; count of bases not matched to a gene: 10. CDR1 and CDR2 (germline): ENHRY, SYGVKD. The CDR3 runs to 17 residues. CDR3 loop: CAISEYRGGRAVDTQYF. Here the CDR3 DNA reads TGTGCCATCAGTGAGTATCGCGGCGGGAGGGCCGTAGATACGCAGTATTTT.

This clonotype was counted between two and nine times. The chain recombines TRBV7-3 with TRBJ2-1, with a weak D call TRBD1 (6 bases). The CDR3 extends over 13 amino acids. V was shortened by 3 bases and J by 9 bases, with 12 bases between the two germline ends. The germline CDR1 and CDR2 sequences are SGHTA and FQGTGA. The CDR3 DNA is TGTGCCAGCAGCTTGGGACATCTCACTGAGCAGTTCTTC. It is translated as CASSLGHLTEQFF.

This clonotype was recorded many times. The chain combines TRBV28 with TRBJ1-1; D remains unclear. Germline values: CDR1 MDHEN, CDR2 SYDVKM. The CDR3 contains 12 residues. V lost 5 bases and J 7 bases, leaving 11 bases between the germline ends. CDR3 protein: CASSTGPNEAFF. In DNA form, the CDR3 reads TGTGCCAGCAGTACCGGACCAAATGAAGCTTTCTTT.

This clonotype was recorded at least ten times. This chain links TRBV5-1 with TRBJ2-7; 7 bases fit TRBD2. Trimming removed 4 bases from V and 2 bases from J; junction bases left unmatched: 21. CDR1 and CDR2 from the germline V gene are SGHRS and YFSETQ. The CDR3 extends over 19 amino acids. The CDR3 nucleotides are TGCGCCAGCAGCCTAAAACCAAGCGGGGCGGCCATGGACCCCTACGAGCAGTACTTC. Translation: CASSLKPSGAAMDPYEQYF.

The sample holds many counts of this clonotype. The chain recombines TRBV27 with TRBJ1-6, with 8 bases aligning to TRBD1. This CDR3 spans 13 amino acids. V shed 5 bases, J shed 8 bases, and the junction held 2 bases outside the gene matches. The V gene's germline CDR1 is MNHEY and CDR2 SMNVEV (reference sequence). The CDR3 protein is CASSGTGDSPLHF. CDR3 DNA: TGTGCCAGCAGTGGGACAGGCGATTCACCCCTCCACTTT.

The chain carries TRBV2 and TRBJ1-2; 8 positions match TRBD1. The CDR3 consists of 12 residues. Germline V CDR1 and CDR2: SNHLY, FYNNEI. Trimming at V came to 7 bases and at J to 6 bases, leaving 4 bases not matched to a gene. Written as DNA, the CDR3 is TGTGCCAGCATTGAGACAGGGGATGGCTACACCTTC. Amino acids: CASIETGDGYTF.

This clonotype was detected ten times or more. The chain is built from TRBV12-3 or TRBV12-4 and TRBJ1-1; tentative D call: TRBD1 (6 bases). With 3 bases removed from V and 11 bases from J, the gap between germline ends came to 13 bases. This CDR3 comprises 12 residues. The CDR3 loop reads CASSFTGNGAFF. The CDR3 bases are TGTGCCAGCAGTTTCACAGGGAATGGGGCTTTCTTT.

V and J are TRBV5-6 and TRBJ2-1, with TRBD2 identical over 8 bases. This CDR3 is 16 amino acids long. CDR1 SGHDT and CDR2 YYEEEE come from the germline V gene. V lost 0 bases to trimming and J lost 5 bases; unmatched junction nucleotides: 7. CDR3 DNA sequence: TGTGCCAGCAGCTTGGAAGCGGGGGTTCCTAACAATGAGCAGTTCTTC. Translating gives CASSLEAGVPNNEQFF.

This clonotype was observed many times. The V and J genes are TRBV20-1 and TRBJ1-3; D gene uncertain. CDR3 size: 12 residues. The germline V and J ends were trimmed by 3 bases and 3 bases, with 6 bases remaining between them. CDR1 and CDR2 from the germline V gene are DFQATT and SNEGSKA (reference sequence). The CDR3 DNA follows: TGCAGTGCTAGGGACGATGGAAACACCATATATTTT. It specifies CSARDDGNTIYF.

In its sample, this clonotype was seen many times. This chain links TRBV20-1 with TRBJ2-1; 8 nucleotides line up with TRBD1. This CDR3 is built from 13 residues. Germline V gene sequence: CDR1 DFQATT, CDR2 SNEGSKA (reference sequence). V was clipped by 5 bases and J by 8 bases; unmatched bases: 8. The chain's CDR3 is CSAFSDRDYEQFF. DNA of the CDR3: TGCAGTGCTTTTTCGGACAGGGACTATGAGCAGTTCTTC.

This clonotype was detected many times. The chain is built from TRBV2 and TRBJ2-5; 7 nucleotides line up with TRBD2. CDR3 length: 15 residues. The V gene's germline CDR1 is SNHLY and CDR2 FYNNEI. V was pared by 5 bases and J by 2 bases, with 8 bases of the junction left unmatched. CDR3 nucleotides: TGTGCCAGCAGTATTCGAGCTAGCGGACAAGAGACCCAGTACTTC. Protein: CASSIRASGQETQYF.

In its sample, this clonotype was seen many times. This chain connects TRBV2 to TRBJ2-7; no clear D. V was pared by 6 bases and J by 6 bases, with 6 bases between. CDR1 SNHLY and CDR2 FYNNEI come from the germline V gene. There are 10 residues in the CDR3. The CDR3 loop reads CASRVGEQYF. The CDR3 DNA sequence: TGTGCCAGCAGGGTTGGCGAGCAGTACTTC.

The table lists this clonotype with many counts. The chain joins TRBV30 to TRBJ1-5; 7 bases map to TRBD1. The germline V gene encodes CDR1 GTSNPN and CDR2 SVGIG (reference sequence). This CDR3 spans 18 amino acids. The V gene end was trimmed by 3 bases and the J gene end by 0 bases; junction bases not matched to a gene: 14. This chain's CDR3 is CAWRPHRGGGYSNQPQHF. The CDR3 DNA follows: TGTGCCTGGAGGCCACACAGGGGAGGGGGTTATAGCAATCAGCCCCAGCATTTT.

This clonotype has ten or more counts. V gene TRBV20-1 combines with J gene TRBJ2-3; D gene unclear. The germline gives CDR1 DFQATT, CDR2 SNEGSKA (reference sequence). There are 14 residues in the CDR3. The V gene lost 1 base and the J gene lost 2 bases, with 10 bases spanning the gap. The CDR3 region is CSARVGSSTDTQYF. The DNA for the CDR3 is TGCAGTGCTAGAGTGGGTAGTTCCACAGATACGCAGTATTTT.

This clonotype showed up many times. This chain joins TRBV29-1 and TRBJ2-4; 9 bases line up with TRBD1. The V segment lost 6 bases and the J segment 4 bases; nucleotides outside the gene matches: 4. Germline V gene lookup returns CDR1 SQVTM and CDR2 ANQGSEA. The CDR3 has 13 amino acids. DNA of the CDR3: TGCAGCGTGGCCGGGACAGGGAAAAACATTCAGTACTTC. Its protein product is CSVAGTGKNIQYF.

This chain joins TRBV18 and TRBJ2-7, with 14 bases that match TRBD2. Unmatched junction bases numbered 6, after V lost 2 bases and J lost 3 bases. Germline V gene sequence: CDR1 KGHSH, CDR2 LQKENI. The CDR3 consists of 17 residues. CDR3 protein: CASSPAGLAGGHYEQYF. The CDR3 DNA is TGTGCCAGCTCACCAGCAGGACTAGCGGGAGGCCACTACGAGCAGTACTTC. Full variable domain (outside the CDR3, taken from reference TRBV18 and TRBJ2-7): NAGVMQNPRHLVRRRGQEARLRCSPMKGHSHVYWYRQLPEEGLKFMVYLQKENIIDESGMPKERFSAEFPKEGPSILRIQQVVRGDSAAYFCASSPAGLAGGHYEQYFGPGTRLTVT.

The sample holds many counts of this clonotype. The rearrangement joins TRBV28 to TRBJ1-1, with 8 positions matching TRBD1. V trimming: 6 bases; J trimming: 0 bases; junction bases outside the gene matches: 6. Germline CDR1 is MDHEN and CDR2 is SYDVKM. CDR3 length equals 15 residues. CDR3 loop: CASRLQGGLNTEAFF. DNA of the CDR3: TGTGCCAGCAGACTACAGGGGGGGTTGAACACTGAAGCTTTCTTT.

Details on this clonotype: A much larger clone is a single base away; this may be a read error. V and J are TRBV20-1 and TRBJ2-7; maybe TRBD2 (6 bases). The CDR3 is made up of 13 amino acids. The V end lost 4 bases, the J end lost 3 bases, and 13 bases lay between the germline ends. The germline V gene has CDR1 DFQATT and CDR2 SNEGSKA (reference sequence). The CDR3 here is CSAMASSDYEQYF. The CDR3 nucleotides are TGCAGTGCTATGGCGTCTAGCGACTACGAGCAGTACTTC.